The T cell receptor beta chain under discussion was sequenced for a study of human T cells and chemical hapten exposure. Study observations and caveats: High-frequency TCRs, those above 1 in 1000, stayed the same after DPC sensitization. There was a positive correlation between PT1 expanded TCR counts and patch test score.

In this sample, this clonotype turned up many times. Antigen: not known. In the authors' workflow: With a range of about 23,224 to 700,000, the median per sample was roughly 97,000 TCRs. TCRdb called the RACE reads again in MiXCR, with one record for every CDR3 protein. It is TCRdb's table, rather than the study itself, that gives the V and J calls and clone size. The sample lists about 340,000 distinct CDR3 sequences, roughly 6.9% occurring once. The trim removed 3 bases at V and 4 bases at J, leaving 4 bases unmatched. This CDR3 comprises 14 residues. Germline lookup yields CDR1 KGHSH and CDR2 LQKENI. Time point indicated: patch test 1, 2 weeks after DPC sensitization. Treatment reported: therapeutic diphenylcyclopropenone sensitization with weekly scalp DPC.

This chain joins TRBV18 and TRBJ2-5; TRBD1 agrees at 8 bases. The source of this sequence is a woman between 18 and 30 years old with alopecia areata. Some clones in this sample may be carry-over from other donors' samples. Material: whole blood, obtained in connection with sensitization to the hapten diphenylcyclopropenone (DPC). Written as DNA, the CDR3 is TGTGCCAGCTCACCGGACAGGGCAGGAGAGACCCAGTACTTC. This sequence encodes CASSPDRAGETQYF.